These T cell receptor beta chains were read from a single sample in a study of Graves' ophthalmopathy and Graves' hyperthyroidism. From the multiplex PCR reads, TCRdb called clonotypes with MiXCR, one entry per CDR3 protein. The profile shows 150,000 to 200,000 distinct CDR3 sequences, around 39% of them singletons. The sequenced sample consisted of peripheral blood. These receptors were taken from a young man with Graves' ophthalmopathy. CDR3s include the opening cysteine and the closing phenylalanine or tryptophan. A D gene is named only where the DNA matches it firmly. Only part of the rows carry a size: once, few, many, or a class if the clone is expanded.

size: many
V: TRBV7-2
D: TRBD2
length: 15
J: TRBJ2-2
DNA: TGTGCCAGCAGCCCCGCAGCGGGAGGAATCGGGGAGCTGTTTTTT
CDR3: CASSPAAGGIGELFF

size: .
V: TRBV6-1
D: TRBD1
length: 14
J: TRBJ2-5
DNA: TGTGCCAGCAGGAGGGACCGGGACAGGGAGACCCAGTACTTC
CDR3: CASRRDRDRETQYF

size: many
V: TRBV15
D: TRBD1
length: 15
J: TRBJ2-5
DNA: TGTGCCACCAGCGGTCAGGGGGCGTACCAAGAGACCCAGTACTTC
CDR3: CATSGQGAYQETQYF

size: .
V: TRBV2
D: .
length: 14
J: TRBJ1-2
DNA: TGTGCCAGCAGGGTAGACAGGACCATCTATGGCTACACCTTC
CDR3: CASRVDRTIYGYTF

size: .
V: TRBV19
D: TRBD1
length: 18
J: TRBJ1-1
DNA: TGTGCCAGTAGTTCCCGAAGACCTAGTGACTTGACAGGGGCTGAAGCTTTCTTT
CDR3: CASSSRRPSDLTGAEAFF

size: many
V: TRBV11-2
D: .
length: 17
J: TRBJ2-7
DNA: TGTGCCAGCAGCTTAGAGAGCGGAGGGACCACACCCTACGAGCAGTACTTC
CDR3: CASSLESGGTTPYEQYF

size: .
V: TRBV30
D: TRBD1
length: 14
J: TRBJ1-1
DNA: TGTGCCTGGAGGGCAGGGGGCCTGAACACTGAAGCTTTCTTT
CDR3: CAWRAGGLNTEAFF

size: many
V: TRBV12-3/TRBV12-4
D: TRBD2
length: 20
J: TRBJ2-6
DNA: TGTGCCAGCAGTTTCCGGGGACTAGCGGGATTCCTCTCTGGGGCCAACGTCCTGACTTTC
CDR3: CASSFRGLAGFLSGANVLTF

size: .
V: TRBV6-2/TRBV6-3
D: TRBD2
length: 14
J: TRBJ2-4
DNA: TGTGCCAGCAGTTCCCAGGGACTAGGAGCCATTCAGTACTTC
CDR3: CASSSQGLGAIQYF

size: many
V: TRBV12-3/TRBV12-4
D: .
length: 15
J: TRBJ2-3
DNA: TGTGCCAGCAGTTTCCCTAGCGACTCCACAGATACGCAGTATTTT
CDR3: CASSFPSDSTDTQYF

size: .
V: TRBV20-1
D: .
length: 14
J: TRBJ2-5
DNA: TGCAGTGCCAATCCCCAGGGGCACCAAGAGACCCAGTACTTC
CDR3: CSANPQGHQETQYF

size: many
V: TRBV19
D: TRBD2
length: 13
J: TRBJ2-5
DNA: TGTGCCAGTGGGACTAGCGGTCAAGAGACCCAGTACTTC
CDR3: CASGTSGQETQYF

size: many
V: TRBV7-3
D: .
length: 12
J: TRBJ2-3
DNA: TGTGCCAGCAGCTTAACAGGGGATACGCAGTATTTT
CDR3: CASSLTGDTQYF

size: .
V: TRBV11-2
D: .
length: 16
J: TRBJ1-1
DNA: TGTGCCAGCAGCGCAAGGGACATCCGAGTGGGCACTGAAGCTTTCTTT
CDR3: CASSARDIRVGTEAFF

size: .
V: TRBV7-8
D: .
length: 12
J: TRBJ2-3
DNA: TGTGCCAGCAGCTTTAGGGACTATACGCAGTATTTT
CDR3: CASSFRDYTQYF

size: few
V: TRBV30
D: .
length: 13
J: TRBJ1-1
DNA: TGTGCCTGGAGTGTAGTCCGGGACACTGAAGCTTTCTTT
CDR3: CAWSVVRDTEAFF

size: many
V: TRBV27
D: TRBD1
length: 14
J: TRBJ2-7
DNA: TGTGCCAGCACCACGTGGACAGGGGGTGGCGAGCAGTACTTC
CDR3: CASTTWTGGGEQYF

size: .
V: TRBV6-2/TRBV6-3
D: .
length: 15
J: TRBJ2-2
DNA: TGTGCCAGCAGTTACGTTCAGGGTGACACCGGGGAGCTGTTTTTT
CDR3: CASSYVQGDTGELFF

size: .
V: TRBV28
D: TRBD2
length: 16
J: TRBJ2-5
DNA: TGTGCCAGCAGTCTCTGGAAGCGGGGGGGAAAAGAGACCCAGTACTTC
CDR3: CASSLWKRGGKETQYF

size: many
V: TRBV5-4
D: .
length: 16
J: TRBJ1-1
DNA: TGTGCCAGCAGCTACGACACGGTTGGGATGAACACTGAAGCTTTCTTT
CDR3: CASSYDTVGMNTEAFF

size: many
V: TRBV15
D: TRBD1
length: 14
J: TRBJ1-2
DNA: TGTGCCACCAGCAGAGATAGGACAGGGACTGGCTACACCTTC
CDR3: CATSRDRTGTGYTF

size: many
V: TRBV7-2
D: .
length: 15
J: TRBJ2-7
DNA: TGTGCCAGCAGCTTGGGCGGTCGCTCCCCGGCCGAGCAGTACTTC
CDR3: CASSLGGRSPAEQYF

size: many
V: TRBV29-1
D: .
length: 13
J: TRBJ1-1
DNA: TGCAGCGTTGGAGTCGTCGGTGGCACTGAAGCTTTCTTT
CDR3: CSVGVVGGTEAFF

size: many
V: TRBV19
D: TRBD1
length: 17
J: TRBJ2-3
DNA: TGTGCCAGTAGTATAGGGGGGACAGGATCCCTCACAGATACGCAGTATTTT
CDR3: CASSIGGTGSLTDTQYF

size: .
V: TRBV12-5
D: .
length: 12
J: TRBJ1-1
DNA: TGTGCTAGTCGGCTGGGAAGCACTGAAGCTTTCTTT
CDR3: CASRLGSTEAFF

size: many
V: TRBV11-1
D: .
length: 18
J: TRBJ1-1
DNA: TGTGCCAGCAGCTTAGCGCTTAAGAGGGGCAGAGAGAACACTGAAGCTTTCTTT
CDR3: CASSLALKRGRENTEAFF

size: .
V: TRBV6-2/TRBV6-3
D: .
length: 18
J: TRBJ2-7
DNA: TGTGCCAGCACCCCGAAACCCAACAGGGCCCGTGAGGCCTACGAGCAGTACTTC
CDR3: CASTPKPNRAREAYEQYF

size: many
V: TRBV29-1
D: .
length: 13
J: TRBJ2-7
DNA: TGCAGCGTTGAATCACAGGCGCCCTACGAGCAGTACTTC
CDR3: CSVESQAPYEQYF

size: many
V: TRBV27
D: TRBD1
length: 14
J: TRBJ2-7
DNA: TGTGCCACCCCCCGCCGGGACAGCTCTCCGGAGCAGTACTTC
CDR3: CATPRRDSSPEQYF

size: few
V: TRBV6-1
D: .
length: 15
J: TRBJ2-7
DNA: TGTGCCAGCAGTGAAGTCGGGGGGCTTGGTGACGAGCAGTACTTC
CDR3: CASSEVGGLGDEQYF

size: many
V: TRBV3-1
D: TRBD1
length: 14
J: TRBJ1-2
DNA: TGTGCCAGCAGCCGAGGACAGGGTCGAAATGGCTACACCTTC
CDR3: CASSRGQGRNGYTF

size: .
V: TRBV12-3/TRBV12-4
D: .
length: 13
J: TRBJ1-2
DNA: TGTGCCAGCAGCCCCTCAGGTCACTATGGCTACACCTTC
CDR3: CASSPSGHYGYTF

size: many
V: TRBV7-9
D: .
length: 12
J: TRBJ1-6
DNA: TGTGCCAGCAGCAACGGTGGTTCACCCCTCCACTTT
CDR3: CASSNGGSPLHF

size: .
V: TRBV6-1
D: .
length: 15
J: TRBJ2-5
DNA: TGTGCCAGCAGTCCAGCGCTGCGGGGTGAAGAGACCCAGTACTTC
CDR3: CASSPALRGEETQYF

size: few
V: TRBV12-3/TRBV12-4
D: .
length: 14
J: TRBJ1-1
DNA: TGTGCCAGCAGTCGACAGACCTTGAACACTGAAGCTTTCTTT
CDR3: CASSRQTLNTEAFF

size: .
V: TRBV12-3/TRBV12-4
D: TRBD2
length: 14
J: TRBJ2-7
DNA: TGTGCCAGCAGCCGACTAGCGGGACACTACGAGCAGTACTTC
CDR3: CASSRLAGHYEQYF

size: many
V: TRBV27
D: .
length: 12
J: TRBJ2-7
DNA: TGTGCCAGCAGCTCGCAGAAGTTAGAGCAGTACTTC
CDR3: CASSSQKLEQYF

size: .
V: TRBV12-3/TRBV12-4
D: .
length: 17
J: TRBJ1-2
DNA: TGTGCCAGCAGTTTTTGGGTAGGGGACCCCTCCCCTTATGGCTACACCTTC
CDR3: CASSFWVGDPSPYGYTF

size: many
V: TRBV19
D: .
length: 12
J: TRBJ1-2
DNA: TGTGCCAGTGAGGCGGGCAACTATGGCTACACCTTC
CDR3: CASEAGNYGYTF

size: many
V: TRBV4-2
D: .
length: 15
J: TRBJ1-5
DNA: TGTGCCAGCAGCCAAGATTTCCTGACAAAGCAGCCCCAGCATTTT
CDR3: CASSQDFLTKQPQHF

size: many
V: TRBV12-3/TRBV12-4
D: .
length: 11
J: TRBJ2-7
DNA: TGTGCCAGCAGTTTAGGCGCAGAGCAGTACTTC
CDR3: CASSLGAEQYF

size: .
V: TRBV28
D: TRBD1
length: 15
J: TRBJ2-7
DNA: TGTGCCAGCAGTCCCCGGACAGGTCTGATCTACGAGCAGTACTTC
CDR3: CASSPRTGLIYEQYF

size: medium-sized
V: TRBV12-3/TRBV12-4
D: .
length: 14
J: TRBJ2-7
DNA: TGTGCCAGCAGTTTCTGGCCGGAGTACTACGAGCAGTACTTC
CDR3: CASSFWPEYYEQYF

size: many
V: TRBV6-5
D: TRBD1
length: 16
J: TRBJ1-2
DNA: TGTGCCAGCAGTTACTCACAGGGGCAGGGTGACTATGGCTACACCTTC
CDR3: CASSYSQGQGDYGYTF

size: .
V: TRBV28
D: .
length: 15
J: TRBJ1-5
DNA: TGTGCCAGCAGTTCCGACGGGGCCGACAATCAGCCCCAGCATTTT
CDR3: CASSSDGADNQPQHF

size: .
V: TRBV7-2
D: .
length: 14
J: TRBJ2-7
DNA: TGTGCCAGCAGCTTAAGGGACTCTTACTACGAGCAGTACTTC
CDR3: CASSLRDSYYEQYF

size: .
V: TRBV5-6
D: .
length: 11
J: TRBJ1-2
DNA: TGTGCCAGCAGCTTGGATGTTGGCTACACCTTC
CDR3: CASSLDVGYTF

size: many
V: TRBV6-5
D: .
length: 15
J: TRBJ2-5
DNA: TGTGCCAGCAGTTACTCGCAAGGGAGGCCAGAGACCCAGTACTTC
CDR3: CASSYSQGRPETQYF

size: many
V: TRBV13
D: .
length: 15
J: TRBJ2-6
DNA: TGTGCCAGCAGCTCCCAGGGGACTGGGGCCAACGTCCTGACTTTC
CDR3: CASSSQGTGANVLTF

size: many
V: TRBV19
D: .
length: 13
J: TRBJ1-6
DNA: TGTGCCAGTAGTTCCAGCTACTATTCACCCCTCCACTTT
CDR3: CASSSSYYSPLHF

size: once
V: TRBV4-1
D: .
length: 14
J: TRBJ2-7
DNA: TGCGCCAGCAGCCAAGCGGGGGTCGGCTACGAGCAGTACTTC
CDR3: CASSQAGVGYEQYF

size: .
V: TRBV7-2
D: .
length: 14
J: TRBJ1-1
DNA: TGTGCCAGCAGCTTAGAGGGGGTGTGGACTGAAGCTTTCTTT
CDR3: CASSLEGVWTEAFF

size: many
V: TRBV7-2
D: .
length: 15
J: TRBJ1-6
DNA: TGTGCCAGCAGCTTGGCGCAGGGCTTGAATTCACCCCTCCACTTT
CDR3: CASSLAQGLNSPLHF

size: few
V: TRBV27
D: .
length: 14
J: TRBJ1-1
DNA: TGTGCCAGCAGTTTGATACCGACGAGCACTGAAGCTTTCTTT
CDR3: CASSLIPTSTEAFF

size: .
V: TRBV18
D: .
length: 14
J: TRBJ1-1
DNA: TGTGCCAGCTCACCGATGGACAAGAACACTGAAGCTTTCTTT
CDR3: CASSPMDKNTEAFF

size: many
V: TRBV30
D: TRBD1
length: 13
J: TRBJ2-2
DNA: TGTGCCGGATGTGACAGGGGTGCCGGGGAGCTGTTTTTT
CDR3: CAGCDRGAGELFF

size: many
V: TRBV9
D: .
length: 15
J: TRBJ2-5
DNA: TGTGCCAGCAGCGTAGAAGGTTCTAGTGGCGAGACCCAGTACTTC
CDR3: CASSVEGSSGETQYF

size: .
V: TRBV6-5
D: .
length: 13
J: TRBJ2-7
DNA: TGTGCCAGCAGTTACGTCTCCCCCGGGGAGCAGTACTTC
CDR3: CASSYVSPGEQYF

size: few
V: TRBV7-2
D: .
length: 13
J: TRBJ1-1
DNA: TGTGCCAGCGGTGTACAGCCGAACACTGAAGCTTTCTTT
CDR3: CASGVQPNTEAFF

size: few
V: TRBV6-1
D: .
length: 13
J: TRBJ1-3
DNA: TGTGCCAGCAGTGAAATGCGTGGAAACACCATATATTTT
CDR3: CASSEMRGNTIYF